This passage covers 31 T cell receptor beta chains from one sample sequenced in a study of T cells in women clearing cervical HPV infection. Some clones are missing from TCRdb's copy, which holds only in-frame ones; the method was immunoSEQ multiplex PCR. The table lists some 43,000 clones. The sample taken for sequencing was blood buffy coat. Source of these receptors: a woman between 18 and 70 years old with a cervical HPV16 infection that either progressed to CIN3+ or cleared (not recorded which).

For this clone: The read ends 3 residues before the CDR3 terminus; that terminus is restored from the germline J gene. This sequence joins TRBV6-1 and TRBJ2-4, with a possible D match to TRBD1 (5 bases). The V gene lost 4 bases and the J gene lost 1 base, with 14 bases spanning the gap. Germline values: CDR1 MNHNS, CDR2 SASEGT. This CDR3 comprises 16 residues. Incomplete CDR3 DNA: TGTGCCAGCAGTGCCCCGACAGAACTTGCCAAAAACATT. Translating gives CASSAPTELAKNI. The complete CDR3 reads CASSAPTELAKNIQYF.

To note about this clone: The sequence runs out 3 residues before the end of the CDR3; the remainder is reconstructed from the germline J gene. The chain uses TRBV7-9 and TRBJ2-3; D perhaps matches TRBD2 (6 bases). This CDR3 contains 15 residues. CDR1 is SEHNR, CDR2 FQNEAQ, per germline (reference sequence). CDR3 DNA, as far as it was read: TGTGCCAGCAGCCCCCGGGACTCCTCGAATGAGGCG. Amino acids: CASSPRDSSNEA. The CDR3, in full, reads CASSPRDSSNEAQYF.

Points on this clone: The read comes to an end 3 residues before the CDR3 does, leaving the germline J gene to fill in the end. This chain joins TRBV19 and TRBJ2-5; 8 bases match TRBD1. V was clipped by 1 base and J by 4 bases; unmatched bases: 5. The CDR3 is made up of 15 amino acids. Germline-derived CDR1 and CDR2 are LNHDA and SQIVND (reference sequence). The sequenced part of the CDR3 DNA is TGTGCCAGTAGTATAGCCAGGGGGCGGCTAGAGACC. Amino acid sequence: CASSIARGRLET. In full, the CDR3 is CASSIARGRLETQYF.

To note about this clone: The read halts 3 residues ahead of the CDR3 end, with the missing end drawn from the germline J gene. This rearrangement joins TRBV18 to TRBJ2-2; maybe TRBD1 (5 bases). The CDR3 has 15 amino acids. Germline CDR1 is KGHSH and CDR2 is LQKENI. The sequenced CDR3 bases are TGTGCCAGCTCACCACCGGGCAGGGATGGTGAAAAG. Translating gives CASSPPGRDGEK. The CDR3 in full is CASSPPGRDGEKLFF.

A word on this clone: The read falls 3 residues short of the CDR3 end, and the missing part is taken from the germline J gene. The V call is TRBV7-3, the J call TRBJ1-2; D unclear. The CDR3 has 14 residues. Germline assignment: CDR1 SGHTA and CDR2 FQGTGA. CDR3 DNA (partial): TGTGCCAGCAGCTTAAATCCTGCCGACAATGAC. Amino acid sequence: CASSLNPADND. The CDR3 in full is CASSLNPADNDYTF.

Regarding this clone: The CDR3 end falls 3 residues outside the read, so it is completed with the germline J gene. This sequence joins TRBV6-1 and TRBJ1-1; no clear D. The germline CDR1 and CDR2 sequences are MNHNS and SASEGT. Trimming took 4 bases from V and 5 from J, leaving 14 bases between them. This CDR3 region has 14 residues. The sequenced part of the CDR3 DNA is TGTGCCAGCAGTGTCAGCGATATACCTACTGAA. This gives the protein CASSVSDIPTE. The full CDR3 sequence reads CASSVSDIPTEAFF.

CDR3 bases read: TGTGCCACCAGCAGAGATTTTCGCAGGCCGGAGACC. This codes for CATSRDFRRPET. The full CDR3 reads CATSRDFRRPETQYF. The J gene is TRBJ2-5, the V gene TRBV15; D ambiguous. Read sequence stops 3 residues before the CDR3 end, and the germline J gene provides the missing end. CDR3 length: 15 amino acids. Trimming removed 0 bases at V and 5 bases at J, with 13 bases between. Germline V lookup: CDR1 LNHNV, CDR2 YYDKDF (reference sequence).

Worth noting for this clone: The CDR3 extends 3 residues past the end of the read, so its final part is completed from the germline J gene. The chain recombines TRBV6-7 with TRBJ1-1; a possible D gene is TRBD1 (5 bases). TRBV6-7 is marked as an open reading frame, function uncertain. CDR3 size: 15 residues. V was clipped by 5 bases and J by 5 bases, with 18 bases between them. The sequenced part of the CDR3 DNA is TGTGCCAGCAGTAACCTTCTACAGGAGGGGACTGAA. Its translation is CASSNLLQEGTE. The whole CDR3 sequence reads CASSNLLQEGTEAFF.

In regard to this clone: The CDR3 end falls 3 residues outside the read, so it is completed with the germline J gene. This chain links TRBV7-9 with TRBJ2-3; no firm D call. The CDR3 totals 13 residues. Germline CDR1 is SEHNR and CDR2 is FQNEAQ (reference sequence). V lost 2 bases, J lost 4 bases, and 7 bases lay in between. CDR3 DNA (partial): TGTGCCAGCAGCTTACTGGCCTCAGATACG. Translating it yields CASSLLASDT. The entire CDR3 protein is CASSLLASDTQYF.

As regards this clone: The read ends 3 residues shy of where the CDR3 ends; the end is completed using the germline J gene. The chain couples TRBV28 to TRBJ1-3, with D possibly being TRBD1 (5 bases). CDR1 MDHEN and CDR2 SYDVKM come from the germline V gene. The CDR3 has 15 residues. V dropped 9 bases and J dropped 4 bases, with 19 bases sitting between them. The sequenced CDR3 bases are TGTGCCAGTGTTTCCCCGGGACTTCAGGGAAACACC. Its translation: CASVSPGLQGNT. The CDR3 in full is CASVSPGLQGNTIYF.

As concerns this clone: The read falls 3 residues short of the CDR3 end, and the missing part is taken from the germline J gene. The rearrangement joins TRBV5-1 to TRBJ2-2; tentatively, D is TRBD2 (5 bases). The CDR3 has 15 residues. Germline V gene sequence: CDR1 SGHRS, CDR2 YFSETQ. V was pared by 0 bases and J by 5 bases, with 11 bases between. The sequenced part of the CDR3 DNA is TGCGCCAGCAGCTTGGAAGGTAGCGCGACCGGGGAG. It codes for CASSLEGSATGE. The whole CDR3 region reads CASSLEGSATGELFF.

CDR3: CASSEQGLGQPQHF. The covered CDR3 bases are TGTGCCAGCAGTGAACAGGGATTAGGGCAGCCC. J is TRBJ1-5 and V is TRBV6-1; tentatively, D is TRBD1 (5 bases). The CDR3 goes on 3 residues after the read ends, and that part is filled in from the germline J gene. In germline, CDR1 is MNHNS, CDR2 SASEGT. Trimming pared 2 bases from V and 7 bases from J, leaving 12 bases between. This CDR3 contains 14 residues.

Concerning this clone: The read ends 3 residues shy of where the CDR3 ends; the end is completed using the germline J gene. The rearrangement links TRBV7-6 to TRBJ2-7, with D hard to call. Looked up from germline, CDR1 is SGHVS and CDR2 is FNYEAQ. There are 13 residues in the CDR3. V gave up 4 bases and J gave up 3 bases, with 10 bases separating them. The CDR3 is CASSSRPHYEQYF. The part of the CDR3 DNA that was read is TGTGCCAGCAGCTCTAGACCCCACTACGAG.

Concerning this clone itself: The read finishes 3 residues shy of the CDR3 end, and the germline J gene is used to complete it. The rearrangement links TRBV5-6 to TRBJ1-4; D unclear. This CDR3 is built from 15 residues. Trimming removed 1 base from V and 6 bases from J, with 13 bases in between. Germline lookup yields CDR1 SGHDT and CDR2 YYEEEE. CDR3: CASSLSGRSYEKLFF. The part of the CDR3 DNA that was read is TGTGCCAGCAGCTTGTCGGGGAGGTCGTATGAAAAA.

Notes on this clone: The read terminates 3 residues before the CDR3 end, so the remaining end is supplied by the germline J gene. The chain is built from TRBV5-4 and TRBJ2-2; possible D gene TRBD1, 6 bases. The germline V and J ends were trimmed by 0 bases and 5 bases, with 11 bases remaining between them. CDR1 SGHNT and CDR2 YYREEE come from the germline V gene (reference sequence). CDR3 length: 15 amino acids. This CDR3 reads CASSLVQGRTGELFF. The part of the CDR3 DNA that was read is TGTGCCAGCAGCTTGGTTCAGGGGAGAACCGGGGAG.

Concerning this clone: The read ends 3 residues before the CDR3 terminus; that terminus is restored from the germline J gene. The sample carries other DNA sequences with the same CDR3. This sequence joins TRBV20-1 and TRBJ1-6; D ambiguous. Trimming stripped 0 bases from V and 0 bases from J, with 9 bases between. The length of the CDR3 is 16 residues. Germline CDR1 DFQATT, CDR2 SNEGSKA (reference sequence). The sequenced CDR3 bases are TGCAGTGCTAGAGATATGGCCTTCTCCTATAATTCACCC. Translation: CSARDMAFSYNSP. The CDR3 in its entirety is CSARDMAFSYNSPLHF.

Points on this clone: The CDR3 end lies 3 residues beyond the end of the read and is filled in from the germline J gene. The rearrangement joins TRBV5-6 to TRBJ2-4, with D possibly matching TRBD2 (5 bases). Germline CDR1 SGHDT, CDR2 YYEEEE. The CDR3 is 13 residues long. The CDR3 bases that were read are TGTGCCAGCAGCAGAGGGTCCCAAGAGACT. Protein: CASSRGSQET. The entire CDR3 is CASSRGSQETQYF.

Comments on this clone: Read coverage stops 3 residues before the CDR3 terminus; the germline J gene supplies the remainder. The V and J genes are TRBV7-9 and TRBJ1-4, with a possible D match to TRBD1 (5 bases). This CDR3 has 14 residues. CDR1 and CDR2 (germline): SEHNR, FQNEAQ (reference sequence). The CDR3 sequence: CASAKSSGANVLFF. The covered CDR3 bases are TGTGCCAGTGCTAAAAGCTCTGGGGCCAACGTA.

About this clone: Read sequence stops 3 residues before the CDR3 end, and the germline J gene provides the missing end. The chain joins TRBV10-3 to TRBJ1-1; D is unresolved. The germline gives CDR1 ENHRY, CDR2 SYGVKD. Trimming took off 10 bases at V and 1 base at J, with 10 bases between the two ends. This CDR3 spans 12 amino acids. CDR3 DNA, as far as it was read: TGTGCCACCCTGGCTCCGAACACTGAA. This codes for CATLAPNTE. The full CDR3 reads CATLAPNTEAFF.

Remarks on this clone: The read halts 3 residues ahead of the CDR3 end, with the missing end drawn from the germline J gene. The chain couples TRBV9 to TRBJ2-3; 11 bases are a match to TRBD2. Germline assignment: CDR1 SGDLS and CDR2 YYNGEE. The CDR3 sequence is 15 residues long. CDR3 DNA (partial): TGTGCCAGCAGCGTAGGTCCTAGCGGGGGGCAGACG. Its protein is CASSVGPSGGQT. The whole CDR3 is CASSVGPSGGQTQYF.

In the case of this clone: The read ends 3 residues early relative to the CDR3; the germline J gene fills the gap. The chain links TRBV20-1 to TRBJ2-7, with D uncertain. V lost 6 bases, J lost 4 bases, and 16 bases lay in between. Germline lookup yields CDR1 DFQATT and CDR2 SNEGSKA (reference sequence). CDR3 length: 13 amino acids. CDR3 DNA (partial): TGCAGTGCGGCCCCCCCCACCTTATACGAG. Its translation is CSAAPPTLYE. The whole CDR3 sequence reads CSAAPPTLYEQYF.

A remark on this clone: The read stops 3 residues short of the end of the CDR3; the missing end is completed from the germline J gene. The chain couples TRBV2 to TRBJ2-5; D is perhaps TRBD1 (5 bases). Trimming stripped 1 base from V and 3 bases from J, with 18 bases between. Germline V CDR1 and CDR2: SNHLY, FYNNEI. This CDR3 spans 17 amino acids. The CDR3 reads CASSEGEVGARKETQYF. The covered CDR3 bases are TGTGCCAGCAGTGAAGGAGAAGTTGGGGCCCGTAAAGAGACC.

Details on this clone: A read error may produce the germline difference seen at one junction end. The sequence runs out 3 residues before the end of the CDR3; the remainder is reconstructed from the germline J gene. The J gene is TRBJ1-2, the V gene TRBV19, with D possibly matching TRBD1 (5 bases). Germline assignment: CDR1 LNHDA and CDR2 SQIVND (reference sequence). CDR3 length equals 14 residues. CDR3: CASNIAGGYNDYTF. Partial CDR3 DNA: TGTGCCAGTAATATAGCGGGGGGATACAATGAC.

Remarks on this clone: The read ends 3 residues before the CDR3 terminus; that terminus is restored from the germline J gene. The genes are TRBV7-8 and TRBJ2-7; possible D gene TRBD2, 6 bases. CDR3 length equals 17 residues. V was trimmed by 1 base and J by 2 bases, leaving 18 bases between them. Germline CDR1 SGHVS, CDR2 FQNEAQ. This CDR3 reads CASSLGPAGTPPYEQYF. CDR3 DNA, as far as it was read: TGTGCCAGCAGCTTAGGCCCTGCGGGGACCCCGCCCTACGAG.

As regards this clone: The read ends 3 residues before the CDR3 terminus; that terminus is restored from the germline J gene. The rearrangement joins TRBV2 to TRBJ1-1, with D perhaps TRBD1 (5 bases). Germline lookup yields CDR1 SNHLY and CDR2 FYNNEI. The CDR3 is 15 amino acids. V lost 5 bases and J lost 0, with 13 bases in between. The part of the CDR3 DNA that was read is TGTGCCAGCAGTCAAGTCGGGGGGGTGAACACTGAA. Protein product: CASSQVGGVNTE. The whole CDR3 sequence reads CASSQVGGVNTEAFF.

Concerning this clone itself: Coverage ceases 3 residues before the CDR3 finishes, and the germline J gene fills in the end. This chain uses TRBV6-1 with TRBJ1-2; D is ambiguous. Germline V gene data show CDR1 as MNHNS and CDR2 as SASEGT. The CDR3 extends over 14 amino acids. The CDR3 reads CASSDQGGVSDYTF. The CDR3 bases that were read are TGTGCCAGCAGTGACCAAGGCGGTGTGAGCGAC.

Worth noting for this clone: The read ends 3 residues early relative to the CDR3; the germline J gene fills the gap. This sequence joins TRBV9 and TRBJ2-5; 10 bases map to TRBD2. Germline V lookup: CDR1 SGDLS, CDR2 YYNGEE. The CDR3 runs to 14 residues. J lost 4 bases, V lost 3 bases, and 3 bases had no gene match. The CDR3: CASSERGGRETQYF. CDR3 DNA, as far as it was read: TGTGCCAGCAGCGAGCGGGGGGGCAGAGAGACC. Full variable domain (rest looked up from reference TRBV9 and TRBJ2-5): DSGVTQTPKHLITATGQRVTLRCSPRSGDLSVYWYQQSLDQGLQFLIQYYNGEERAKGNILERFSAQQFPDLHSELNLSSLELGDSALYFCASSERGGRETQYFGPGTRLLVL.

As to this clone: From the germline J gene comes the end of the CDR3, since the read stops 3 residues before it. The chain couples TRBV19 to TRBJ1-1; the D gene is possibly TRBD1 (5 bases). In germline, CDR1 is LNHDA, CDR2 SQIVND (reference sequence). The CDR3 contains 16 residues. V was clipped by 3 bases and J by 1 base, with 15 bases between them. The CDR3 loop reads CASSIIRGEPNTEAFF. CDR3 DNA, as far as it was read: TGTGCCAGTAGTATTATTCGAGGGGAGCCGAACACTGAA. The whole variable domain, remainder taken from reference TRBV19 and TRBJ1-1, is DGGITQSPKYLFRKEGQNVTLSCEQNLNHDAMYWYRQDPGQGLRLIYYSQIVNDFQKGDIAEGYSVSREKKESFPLTVTSAQKNPTAFYLCASSIIRGEPNTEAFFGQGTRLTVV.

Concerning this clone: The CDR3 end lies 3 residues beyond the end of the read and is filled in from the germline J gene. V gene TRBV7-3 combines with J gene TRBJ2-5; 8 nucleotides match TRBD2. Germline-derived CDR1 and CDR2 are SGHTA and FQGTGA. CDR3 size: 14 residues. J lost 5 bases, V lost 5 bases, and 7 bases had no gene match. The CDR3 DNA, read in part, is TGTGCCAGCAGCCAAAGCGGGGGAGGTGAGACC. This codes for CASSQSGGGET. The entire CDR3 sequence reads CASSQSGGGETQYF.

As to this clone: Coverage ceases 3 residues before the CDR3 finishes, and the germline J gene fills in the end. The V call is TRBV4-1, the J call TRBJ2-7, with TRBD2 matching over 11 bases. V shed 1 base and J 0 bases; nucleotides not matched to a gene: 2. In germline, CDR1 is MGHRA, CDR2 YSYEKL. The CDR3 sequence is 16 residues long. The part of the CDR3 DNA that was read is TGCGCCAGCAGCCAAGCGACTAGCGGGATCTCCTACGAG. Residues: CASSQATSGISYE. The whole CDR3 reads CASSQATSGISYEQYF.

A note on this clone: Sequencing ends 3 residues short of the CDR3 end; the germline J gene provides the rest. The chain combines TRBV20-1 with TRBJ2-1, with 7 bases aligning to TRBD1. Germline V gene sequence: CDR1 DFQATT, CDR2 SNEGSKA (reference sequence). CDR3 length: 15 residues. With V trimmed by 6 bases and J by 4 bases, 12 bases remained unmatched. CDR3 DNA (partial): TGCAGTGCCCCGGACAGGAACTGGGGTTACAATGAG. This translates into CSAPDRNWGYNE. The complete CDR3 protein is CSAPDRNWGYNEQFF.